Below are 27 T cell receptor beta chains sequenced from a single sample in a study of shared clonotypes between healthy human individuals. This table comes from immunoSEQ multiplex PCR, and its TCRdb copy is limited to in-frame clones, with some not included. The table includes 950,000 to 1,100,000 clones, about 76% detected once. Material: memory CD4+ T cells sorted from blood. Sample subset: CD45RA-negative fraction. The receptor set was obtained from a man aged 18 to 29 in good health.

The chain recombines TRBV18 with TRBJ1-2; TRBD1 is a possible D gene (5 bases). Trimming took 5 bases from V and 2 from J, leaving 12 bases between them. Germline assignment: CDR1 KGHSH and CDR2 LQKENI. This CDR3 has 14 residues. The CDR3 nucleotides read TGTGCCAGCTCAGGGAGAGGGGCCAACTATGGCTACACCTTC. It encodes CASSGRGANYGYTF.

V is TRBV5-1 and J is TRBJ2-1, with 9 bases aligning to TRBD1. This CDR3 is 15 amino acids long. Unmatched junction bases numbered 10, after V lost 4 bases and J lost 8 bases. CDR1 SGHRS and CDR2 YFSETQ come from the germline V gene. This CDR3 is CASSRRTGAIDEQFF. The CDR3 nucleotides read TGCGCCAGCAGCCGGAGGACAGGGGCGATCGATGAGCAGTTCTTC. Based on the CDR3 plus reference TRBV5-1 and TRBJ2-1, the full variable domain is KAGVTQTPRYLIKTRGQQVTLSCSPISGHRSVSWYQQTPGQGLQFLFEYFSETQRNKGNFPGRFSGRQFSNSRSEMNVSTLELGDSALYLCASSRRTGAIDEQFFGPGTRLTVL.

The sample holds a few counts of this clone. The chain couples TRBV5-1 to TRBJ2-7; 11 bases align to TRBD2. Trimming removed 4 bases from V and 0 bases from J; junction bases left unmatched: 9. This CDR3 comprises 17 residues. Germline CDR1 is SGHRS and CDR2 is YFSETQ. The CDR3 coding sequence is TGCGCCAGCAGCCCGAAGACTAGCGGGGTTACCTCCTACGAGCAGTACTTC. Its protein product is CASSPKTSGVTSYEQYF.

The count of this clone is one. The chain has TRBV10-3 and TRBJ1-3, with a weak D call TRBD1 (6 bases). The CDR3 covers 15 residues. Germline V gives CDR1 ENHRY, CDR2 SYGVKD. The germline V and J ends were trimmed by 6 bases and 3 bases, with 15 bases remaining between them. CDR3 residues: CAIRETQGSGNTIYF. The CDR3 coding sequence is TGTGCCATCAGAGAGACACAGGGAAGTGGAAACACCATATATTTT.

The V call is TRBV7-9, the J call TRBJ1-1; D is ambiguous. The CDR3 sequence is 15 residues long. V shed 0 bases and J shed 6 bases, with 14 bases lying between them. Germline V gene sequence: CDR1 SEHNR, CDR2 FQNEAQ (reference sequence). CDR3 in amino acids: CASSLAAVGVPEAFF. The CDR3 DNA sequence: TGTGCCAGCAGCTTAGCAGCCGTTGGGGTACCTGAAGCTTTCTTT.

The chain is built from TRBV9 and TRBJ1-2, with D maybe TRBD1 (6 bases). The germline CDR1 and CDR2 sequences are SGDLS and YYNGEE. Between the trimmed V and J ends, which lost 1 base and 4 bases, there was a span of 11 bases. The CDR3 runs 14 residues. DNA of the CDR3: TGTGCCAGCAGCGTATCGGGACAACTCTATGGCTACACCTTC. Protein: CASSVSGQLYGYTF. Combining the CDR3 with reference TRBV9 and TRBJ1-2 gives the whole variable domain DSGVTQTPKHLITATGQRVTLRCSPRSGDLSVYWYQQSLDQGLQFLIQYYNGEERAKGNILERFSAQQFPDLHSELNLSSLELGDSALYFCASSVSGQLYGYTFGSGTRLTVV.

This clone was counted between two and nine times. The V gene is TRBV30, the J gene TRBJ2-7, with D possibly being TRBD2 (6 bases). Per germline, CDR1 GTSNPN and CDR2 SVGIG (reference sequence). The CDR3 is 14 amino acids. V lost 3 bases, J lost 4 bases, and 16 bases lay in between. Written as DNA, the CDR3 is TGTGCCTGGAGGGGGGGTAGCGGACCTTACGAGCAGTACTTC. Its translation is CAWRGGSGPYEQYF.

The chain recombines TRBV27 with TRBJ1-4; tentative D call: TRBD1 (6 bases). The CDR3 runs to 16 residues. From germline, CDR1 is MNHEY and CDR2 SMNVEV (reference sequence). Trimming removed 1 base from V and 5 bases from J, with 14 bases in between. The CDR3 nucleotides read TGTGCCAGCAGTTTATATGGGGGGCGGCAGAATGAAAAACTGTTTTTT. Amino acid sequence: CASSLYGGRQNEKLFF.

This clone was detected a few times. The rearrangement links TRBV10-3 to TRBJ1-5; D gene unclear. This CDR3 is 16 amino acids long. The germline gives CDR1 ENHRY, CDR2 SYGVKD. Trimming removed 0 bases from V and 6 bases from J, with 15 bases in between. The CDR3 DNA reads TGTGCCATCAGTGAGTCTTTTTTCGTAGTCCCTCAGCCCCAGCATTTT. It yields the protein CAISESFFVVPQPQHF.

V gene TRBV27 combines with J gene TRBJ2-7; possibly TRBD1 for D (6 bases). This CDR3 contains 14 residues. In germline, CDR1 is MNHEY, CDR2 SMNVEV (reference sequence). V was shortened by 5 bases and J by 2 bases, with 13 bases between the two germline ends. CDR3 sequence: CASSPRDMPYEQYF. The CDR3 coding sequence is TGTGCCAGCAGTCCCCGGGACATGCCCTACGAGCAGTACTTC.

The rearrangement links TRBV7-2 to TRBJ2-2; D gene uncertain. Germline V gene sequence: CDR1 SGHTA, CDR2 FQGNSA. This CDR3 has 18 amino acids. V was shortened by 2 bases and J by 0 bases, with 16 bases between the two germline ends. CDR3 coding DNA: TGTGCCAGCAGCTTAAGGCCCCTACGTGCCGCGAACACCGGGGAGCTGTTTTTT. Translating gives CASSLRPLRAANTGELFF.

The chain couples TRBV5-8 to TRBJ1-2; D call uncertain. V lost 6 bases and J lost 2, with 11 bases in between. Per the germline V gene, CDR1 is SGHTS and CDR2 is YDEGEE. The CDR3 extends over 13 amino acids. CDR3 bases: TGTGCCAGCAACCCTCGAGGCAACTATGGCTACACCTTC. Its protein product is CASNPRGNYGYTF.

The chain has TRBV19 and TRBJ2-5; D is uncertain. The germline V and J ends were trimmed by 5 bases and 5 bases, with 15 bases remaining between them. The V gene's germline CDR1 is LNHDA and CDR2 SQIVND (reference sequence). The CDR3 has 14 residues. CDR3 residues: CASSFRPDGETQYF. The DNA of the CDR3 is TGTGCCAGTAGTTTTCGTCCCGACGGGGAGACCCAGTACTTC.

V and J are TRBV7-2 and TRBJ2-2, with 7 bases that match TRBD2. This CDR3 is 17 amino acids long. V gave up 5 bases and J gave up 0 bases; unmatched junction bases: 9. CDR1 is SGHTA and CDR2 is FQGNSA in the germline V gene. In DNA, the CDR3 is TGTGCCAGCAGCCTCCTAGGGACTACCGCGAACACCGGGGAGCTGTTTTTT. It translates to CASSLLGTTANTGELFF.

The rearrangement uses TRBV6-6 and TRBJ1-1; D unclear. Deletions cut 2 bases from V and 8 bases from J, with 9 bases between. Per the germline V gene, CDR1 is MNHNY and CDR2 is SVGAGI (reference sequence). This CDR3 spans 12 amino acids. CDR3 protein: CASSYTVGEAFF. For the CDR3, the DNA is TGTGCCAGCAGTTACACTGTAGGAGAAGCTTTCTTT.

The chain couples TRBV10-1 to TRBJ2-1; 14 bases align to TRBD2. The CDR3 runs 15 residues. V lost 6 bases to trimming and J lost 3 bases; unmatched junction nucleotides: 1. CDR1 is WNHNN, CDR2 SYGVQD, per germline (reference sequence). Here the CDR3 reads CASSGTSGGYNEQFF. CDR3 nucleotides: TGCGCCAGCAGCGGGACTAGCGGGGGCTACAATGAGCAGTTCTTC.

The chain joins TRBV11-2 to TRBJ2-5, with TRBD1 identical over 8 bases. J gave up 5 bases and V 6 bases, and 11 bases lay outside the gene matches. Germline V gene lookup returns CDR1 SGHAT and CDR2 FQNNGV. The CDR3 extends over 15 amino acids. The CDR3 DNA reads as TGTGCCAGCAGTCTAGGATTCCAGGGGGCCGAGACCCAGTACTTC. Its protein is CASSLGFQGAETQYF.

The V gene is TRBV18, the J gene TRBJ2-2; 14 positions agree with TRBD2. CDR3 length: 16 amino acids. Germline trimming cut 3 bases from V and 7 bases from J; bases unmatched to any gene: 4. The germline V gene encodes CDR1 KGHSH and CDR2 LQKENI. The CDR3 sequence: CASSPGLAGVIGELFF. DNA for the CDR3: TGTGCCAGCTCACCGGGACTAGCGGGAGTCATCGGGGAGCTGTTTTTT.

The rearrangement joins TRBV5-1 to TRBJ1-3; 8 bases line up with TRBD1. The trim removed 6 bases at V and 2 bases at J, leaving 7 bases unmatched. The CDR3 contains 15 residues. In germline, CDR1 is SGHRS, CDR2 YFSETQ. The chain's CDR3 is CASKSTGAAGNTIYF. The CDR3 DNA sequence: TGCGCCAGCAAGTCGACAGGGGCGGCTGGAAACACCATATATTTT.

The rearrangement joins TRBV5-1 to TRBJ2-7; 7 bases agree with TRBD2. The CDR3 sequence is 14 residues long. CDR1 and CDR2 (germline): SGHRS, YFSETQ. The J segment lost 5 bases and the V segment lost 0 bases, leaving 5 bases of the junction unmatched. CDR3 sequence (DNA): TGCGCCAGCAGCTTGGCGGGGGGAGTCCACGAGCAGTACTTC. Translating gives CASSLAGGVHEQYF.

In the case of this clone: At one end the junction does not follow the germline gene, possibly because of a read error. The genes are TRBV12-5 and TRBJ1-5, with 9 bases identical to TRBD1. This CDR3 comprises 17 residues. Germline lookup yields CDR1 LGHNT and CDR2 FRNRAP. The CDR3, as DNA: TGTGCTAGTGCTTTGATTACAGGGGGCGTTTCGGGTCAGCCCCAGCATTTT. Residues: CASALITGGVSGQPQHF.

The chain links TRBV30 to TRBJ2-7, with D maybe TRBD1 (6 bases). The CDR3 consists of 11 residues. Germline assignment: CDR1 GTSNPN and CDR2 SVGIG (reference sequence). Between the trimmed V and J ends, which lost 2 bases and 5 bases, there was a span of 7 bases. The CDR3 DNA is TGTGCCTGGAGTCGGACAGACGAGCAGTACTTC. Translating it yields CAWSRTDEQYF.

This clone showed up just once. The chain couples TRBV20-1 to TRBJ1-1; a possible D gene is TRBD1 (6 bases). The CDR3 runs 11 residues. Germline CDR1 is DFQATT and CDR2 is SNEGSKA (reference sequence). CDR3 sequence (DNA): TGCACCCACGGGGGGGCCACTGAAGCTTTCTTT. Residues: CTHGGATEAFF.

This chain uses TRBV5-6 with TRBJ2-3, with 11 positions matching TRBD2. Germline CDR1 reads SGHDT; CDR2 reads YYEEEE. The CDR3 extends over 18 amino acids. Trimming at V came to 3 bases and at J to 6 bases, leaving 15 bases not matched to a gene. The CDR3 protein is CASSSRFGLAGGTDTQYF. For the CDR3, the DNA is TGTGCCAGCAGCTCCCGCTTTGGGCTAGCGGGAGGTACCGATACGCAGTATTTT.

The CDR3 loop is CASSEESFSSYEQYF. CDR3 DNA: TGTGCCAGCAGCGAGGAGTCGTTTAGCTCCTACGAGCAGTACTTC. The chain is built from TRBV7-9 and TRBJ2-7; unclear D gene. In germline, CDR1 is SEHNR, CDR2 FQNEAQ (reference sequence). Trimming removed 5 bases from V and 0 bases from J, with 14 bases in between. CDR3 length: 15 residues. The entire variable domain, with the rest obtained from reference TRBV7-9 and TRBJ2-7, is as follows: DTGVSQNPRHKITKRGQNVTFRCDPISEHNRLYWYRQTLGQGPEFLTYFQNEAQLEKSRLLSDRFSAERPKGSFSTLEIQRTEQGDSAMYLCASSEESFSSYEQYFGPGTRLTVT.

On this clone itself: This specimen includes other DNA sequences encoding the same CDR3. This chain links TRBV5-1 with TRBJ1-1; D gene uncertain. CDR1 and CDR2 from the germline V gene are SGHRS and YFSETQ. Trimming removed 0 bases at V and 2 bases at J, with 8 bases between. This CDR3 contains 14 residues. The CDR3 sequence: CASSLGYENTEAFF. The CDR3 DNA follows: TGCGCCAGCAGCTTGGGATACGAAAACACTGAAGCTTTCTTT. Based on the CDR3 plus reference TRBV5-1 and TRBJ1-1, the full variable domain is KAGVTQTPRYLIKTRGQQVTLSCSPISGHRSVSWYQQTPGQGLQFLFEYFSETQRNKGNFPGRFSGRQFSNSRSEMNVSTLELGDSALYLCASSLGYENTEAFFGQGTRLTVV.

V is TRBV6-5 and J is TRBJ2-5; TRBD1 or TRBD2 may be the D gene (7 bases each). CDR1 and CDR2 (germline): MNHEY, SVGAGI. The CDR3 contains 12 residues. V lost 2 bases and J 10 bases, leaving 11 bases between the germline ends. CDR3 sequence (DNA): TGTGCCAGCAGTTACGACAGGGAGGGCCAGTACTTC. Encoded protein: CASSYDREGQYF.